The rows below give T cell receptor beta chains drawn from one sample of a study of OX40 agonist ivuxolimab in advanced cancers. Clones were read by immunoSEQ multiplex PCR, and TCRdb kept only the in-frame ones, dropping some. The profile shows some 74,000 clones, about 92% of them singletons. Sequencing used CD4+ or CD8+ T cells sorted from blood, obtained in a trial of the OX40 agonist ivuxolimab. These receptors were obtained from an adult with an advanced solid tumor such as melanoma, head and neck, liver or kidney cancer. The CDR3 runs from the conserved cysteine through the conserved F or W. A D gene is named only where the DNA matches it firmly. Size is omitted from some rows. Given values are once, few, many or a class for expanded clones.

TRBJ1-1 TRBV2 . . TGTGCCAGCAGTGGGCAGGGGTCCCCCACTGAAGCTTTCTTT CASSGQGSPTEAFF
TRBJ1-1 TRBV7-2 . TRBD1 TGTGCCAGCAGCCTTGGGACAGTAAGAATGAACACTGAAGCTTTCTTT CASSLGTVRMNTEAFF
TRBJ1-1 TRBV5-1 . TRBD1 TGCGCCAGCAGCTTGGATCCGGGACAGGGCAGGGGTCTGAACACTGAAGCTTTCTTT CASSLDPGQGRGLNTEAFF
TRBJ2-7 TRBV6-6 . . TGTGCCAGCAGTTACCGATCCGGGACATCCCTCGAGCAGTACTTC CASSYRSGTSLEQYF
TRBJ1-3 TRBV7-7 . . TGTGCTAGCAGCTGGTGGGGGGCCACTGGAAACACCATATATTTT CASSWWGATGNTIYF
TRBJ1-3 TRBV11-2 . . TGTGCCAGCGACGGGGGCCTCTCTGGAAACACCATATATTTT CASDGGLSGNTIYF
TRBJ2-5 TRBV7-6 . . TGTGCCAGCAGCTTAGATGGTCAGTTGGAGACCCAGTACTTC CASSLDGQLETQYF
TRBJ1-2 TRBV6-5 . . TGTGCCAGCAGTTACTCCTGGGGAGACTATGGCTACACCTTC CASSYSWGDYGYTF
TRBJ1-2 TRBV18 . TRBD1 TGTGCCAGCTCACTTACCCTGGGACAGTACTATGGCTACACCTTC CASSLTLGQYYGYTF
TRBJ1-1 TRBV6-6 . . TGTGCCAGCAGCAGACGAGTGAGGGGGAACACTGAAGCTTTCTTT CASSRRVRGNTEAFF
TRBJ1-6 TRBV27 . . TGTGCCAGCAGTAGCAGGTTGAGCTCCTATAATTCACCCCTCCACTTT CASSSRLSSYNSPLHF
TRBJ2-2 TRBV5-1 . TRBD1 TGCGCCAGCAGCCGGGACAGTCTTAACACCGGGGAGCTGTTTTTT CASSRDSLNTGELFF
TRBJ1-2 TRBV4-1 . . TGCGCCAGCAGCCAAGATTTTAAAGGGTCTTTCGGCTACACCTTC CASSQDFKGSFGYTF
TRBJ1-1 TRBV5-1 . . TGCGCCAGCAGCTTGAACCCAGCGCGGGGGAACACTGAAGCTTTCTTT CASSLNPARGNTEAFF
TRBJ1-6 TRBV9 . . TGTGCCAGCAGCGCCGAAAACTCTGGGAATTCACCCCTCCACTTT CASSAENSGNSPLHF
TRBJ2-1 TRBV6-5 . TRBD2 TGTGCCAGCATCCGACTAGCGGGGGCCTTCAATGAGCAGTTCTTC CASIRLAGAFNEQFF
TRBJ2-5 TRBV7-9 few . TGTGCCAGCAGCTTCGAGCGGCGAAGGGAGACCCAGTACTTC CASSFERRRETQYF
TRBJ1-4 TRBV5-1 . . TGCGCCAGCAGCCTAACCGGGACGGGGGGAGAAAAACTGTTTTTT CASSLTGTGGEKLFF
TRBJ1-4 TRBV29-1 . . TGCAGCGTTCGAGGGGTTGCAACTAATGAAAAACTGTTTTTT CSVRGVATNEKLFF
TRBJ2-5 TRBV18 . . TGTGCCAGCTCACAGGGCGGCAGACAAGAGACCCAGTACTTC CASSQGGRQETQYF
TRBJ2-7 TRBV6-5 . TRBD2 TGTGCCAGCAGCTCTCTGCGGGGGGCCTACGAGCAGTACTTC CASSSLRGAYEQYF
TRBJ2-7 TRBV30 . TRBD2 TGTGCCTGGAGTAGGGAGGGCTACGAGCAGTACTTC CAWSREGYEQYF
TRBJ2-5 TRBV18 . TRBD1 TGTGCCAGCTCACCACCACCGACAGGGTTCTTCCAAGAGACCCAGTACTTC CASSPPPTGFFQETQYF
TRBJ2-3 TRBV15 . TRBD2 TGTGCCACCCGAAGCGGGGGGAGGGATACGCAGTATTTT CATRSGGRDTQYF
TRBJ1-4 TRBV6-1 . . TGTGCCAGCAGTAACCGGCTCCTTGAAAAACTGTTTTTT CASSNRLLEKLFF
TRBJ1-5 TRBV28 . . TGTGCCAGCAGTCTACCTCCGGACGGAAGCAATCAGCCCCAGCATTTT CASSLPPDGSNQPQHF
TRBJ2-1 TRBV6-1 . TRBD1 TGTGCCAGCAGTGGGGGGACAGGGTTTAGGAATGAGCAGTTCTTC CASSGGTGFRNEQFF
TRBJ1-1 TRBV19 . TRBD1 TGTGCCAGTAGGTCGACAGGGTTGGACACTGAAGCTTTCTTT CASRSTGLDTEAFF
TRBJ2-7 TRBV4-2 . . TGTGCCAGCAGCCCAATGCGCATGGGACCCAGCTCCTACGAGCAGTACTTC CASSPMRMGPSSYEQYF
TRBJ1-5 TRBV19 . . TGTGCCAGTAGTAGAGGAGGGAATAGGAGCAATCAGCCCCAGCATTTT CASSRGGNRSNQPQHF
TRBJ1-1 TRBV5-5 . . TGTGCCAGCAGCTTGGAAGCCGTAACTGAAGCTTTCTTT CASSLEAVTEAFF
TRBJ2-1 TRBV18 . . TGTGCCAGCTCACCACGTCGGGGGGCGGATTTAGGTGAGCAGTTCTTC CASSPRRGADLGEQFF
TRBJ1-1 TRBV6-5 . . TGTGCCAGCAGCACGACAGGATTGAACACTGAAGCTTTCTTT CASSTTGLNTEAFF
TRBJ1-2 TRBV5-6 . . TGTGCCAGCAGCTTGTCGGGACCGGGAGGCTACACCTTC CASSLSGPGGYTF
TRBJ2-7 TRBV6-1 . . TGTGCCAGCAGTACTCGGACAGCCGTCGAGCAGTACTTC CASSTRTAVEQYF
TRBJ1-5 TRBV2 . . TGTGCCAGCAGTGCTTACGAGAGTTATAGCAATCAGCCCCAGCATTTT CASSAYESYSNQPQHF
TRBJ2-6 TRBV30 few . TGTGCCTGGCGAGGGGGAAGGGGGGCCAACGTCCTGACTTTC CAWRGGRGANVLTF
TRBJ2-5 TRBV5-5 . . TGTGCCAGCAGCGTGCAGGGTAGGGAGACCCAGTACTTC CASSVQGRETQYF
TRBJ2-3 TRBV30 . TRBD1 TGTGCCTGGAGCCAGGACAGGGTAACAGATACGCAGTATTTT CAWSQDRVTDTQYF
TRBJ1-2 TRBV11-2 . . TGTGCCAGCAGACACATCAGGGCCAACTATGGCTACACCTTC CASRHIRANYGYTF
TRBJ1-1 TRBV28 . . TGTGCCAGCAGCTTAGCTAGGGCGGGGAGCACTGAAGCTTTCTTT CASSLARAGSTEAFF
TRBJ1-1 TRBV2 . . TGTGCCAGCAGATGGCGGTCGAACACTGAAGCTTTCTTT CASRWRSNTEAFF
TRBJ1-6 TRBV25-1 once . TGTGCCAGCAGTGAATTGGGGGCGGGCTCCTATAATTCACCCCTCCACTTT CASSELGAGSYNSPLHF
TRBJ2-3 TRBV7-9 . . TGTGCCAGCAGCTCCCAGGACACGCAGTATTTT CASSSQDTQYF
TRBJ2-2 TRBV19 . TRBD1 TGTGCCAGTATTGCGGGACAGGGGGCTAGCGGGGAGCTGTTTTTT CASIAGQGASGELFF
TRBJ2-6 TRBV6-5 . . TGTGCCAGCAGTCTTAGGGTGGCTGGGGCCAACGTCCTGACTTTC CASSLRVAGANVLTF
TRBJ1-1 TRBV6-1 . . TGTGCCAGCAGGGGAAATAAGAACACTGAAGCTTTCTTT CASRGNKNTEAFF
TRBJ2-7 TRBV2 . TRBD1 TGTGCCAGCAGTGGTGTCAAGGGACAGGCGTTATCCTACGAGCAGTACTTC CASSGVKGQALSYEQYF
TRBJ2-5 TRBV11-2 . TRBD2 TGTGCCAGCAGCTTAGGAAGACTAGCGGGGAGAGAGACCCAGTACTTC CASSLGRLAGRETQYF
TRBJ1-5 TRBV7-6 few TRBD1 TGTGCCAGCAGCTCGCAACCGGGACAGGGAGATCAGCCCCAGCATTTT CASSSQPGQGDQPQHF
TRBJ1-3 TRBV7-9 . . TGTGCCAGCAGCTTAATTATAGGGGGGGCTGGAAACACCATATATTTT CASSLIIGGAGNTIYF
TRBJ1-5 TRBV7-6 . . TGTGCCAGCAGCTTAGATGGGGGGCTGAGCAATCAGCCCCAGCATTTT CASSLDGGLSNQPQHF
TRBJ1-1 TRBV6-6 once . TGTGCCAGCAGATGGTCGGACGGTAAAGCTTTCTTT CASRWSDGKAFF
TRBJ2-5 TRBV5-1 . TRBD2 TGCGCCGGCAGCTTTCTACTAGCGGGGCAAGAGACCCAGTACTTC CAGSFLLAGQETQYF
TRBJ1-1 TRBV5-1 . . TGCGCCAGCAGCTGGGGGGGAGGGGGCACTGAAGCTTTCTTT CASSWGGGGTEAFF
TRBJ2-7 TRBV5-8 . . TGTGCCAGCAGCGAGTGGGGCGGGCGATACTCCTACGAGCAGTACTTC CASSEWGGRYSYEQYF
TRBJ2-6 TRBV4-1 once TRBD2 TGCGCCAGCAGCCTACAAGTACCCGGGGGGGCCGGTGGGGCCAACGTCCTGACTTTC CASSLQVPGGAGGANVLTF
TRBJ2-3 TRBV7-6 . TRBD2 TGTGCCAGCAGCCCAGGACTAGCTAGCACAGATACGCAGTATTTT CASSPGLASTDTQYF
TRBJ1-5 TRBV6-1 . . TGTGCCAGCAGTGAGGGACATCTTAGCAATCAGCCCCAGCATTTT CASSEGHLSNQPQHF